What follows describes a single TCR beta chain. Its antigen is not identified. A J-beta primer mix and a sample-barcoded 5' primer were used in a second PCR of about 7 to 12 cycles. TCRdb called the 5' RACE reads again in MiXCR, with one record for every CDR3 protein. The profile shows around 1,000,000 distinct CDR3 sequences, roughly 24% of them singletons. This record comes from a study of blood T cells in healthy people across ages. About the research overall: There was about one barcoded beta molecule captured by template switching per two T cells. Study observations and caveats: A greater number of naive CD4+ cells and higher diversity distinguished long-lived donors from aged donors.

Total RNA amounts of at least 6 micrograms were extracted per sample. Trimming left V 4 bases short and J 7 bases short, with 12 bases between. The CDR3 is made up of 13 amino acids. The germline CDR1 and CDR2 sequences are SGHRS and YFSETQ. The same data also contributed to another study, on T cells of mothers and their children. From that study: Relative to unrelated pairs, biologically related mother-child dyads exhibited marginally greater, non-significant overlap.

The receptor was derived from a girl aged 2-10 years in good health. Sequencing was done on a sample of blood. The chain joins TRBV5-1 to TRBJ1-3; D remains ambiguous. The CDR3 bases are TGCGCCAGCAGCGGGCCGGATGGGAACACCATATATTTT. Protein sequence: CASSGPDGNTIYF.